This T cell receptor (beta chain) was sequenced during a study of blood T cell repertoires in COVID-19. About the study: Italy, Spain and the United States were the sources of the convalescent and acute COVID-19 samples. Sample material is recorded as cDNA or gDNA derived from T cells, B-cell-depleted T cells, or PBMCs.

The Seattle patients, enrolled during active infection, were followed longitudinally. Authors' analysis steps: Cell counts per sample came from amplifying reference gene primers. The table came from immunoSEQ multiplex PCR; TCRdb's copy has only in-frame clones and leaves some out. V and J calls and clone size follow that table, whereas D and trimming were derived from the DNA. The data contain about 100,000 clones, about 87% of them singletons. Sequenced input: peripheral blood. The TCR originated in a human donor with COVID-19, enrolled during active disease. The donor label of this sample is uncertain.

CDR3 in DNA: TGTGCCAGCAGCCCAACCGGGACTAGCGGGGGAGCTAGCACAGATACGCAGTATTTT. It translates to CASSPTGTSGGASTDTQYF. The chain uses TRBV4-2 and TRBJ2-3; 14 nucleotides line up with TRBD2. The CDR3 loop spans 19 amino acids. J lost 0 bases, V lost 4 bases, and 9 bases had no gene match. Germline assignment: CDR1 LGHNA and CDR2 YNFKEQ.